This T cell receptor beta chain comes out of a study of identical twins. Broader study findings: The study found excess low generation probability among twin-shared out-of-frame alpha sequences. Not following the same donors, the study drew its conclusions from cross-sectional statistical analysis. Beta clonotypes that were abundant in cord blood contained fewer insertions, a pattern absent from memory repertoires.

Concerning this clonotype: Its matching antigen is unknown. The junction does not match germline at one end; this may be a read error.

This CDR3 contains 14 residues. The germline V gene encodes CDR1 DFQATT and CDR2 SNEGSKA (reference sequence). Via MiXCR, TCRdb re-called the 5' RACE reads, giving one row per CDR3 protein. The sample lists fewer than 350,000 distinct CDR3 sequences, approximately 8.5% seen once, with approximately 2% in the top ten. These data also featured in a second study, about yellow fever vaccine responses in identical twins.

This TCR derives from a woman under 30 in good health. This chain connects TRBV20-1 to TRBJ1-1; D remains unclear. The specimen was memory (CD45RO+) T cells sorted from blood. The CDR3 loop is CSSSIGFLNTEAFF. The CDR3 nucleotides are TGCAGTTCTAGTATAGGATTCCTGAACACTGAAGCTTTCTTT.